The 27 T cell receptor beta chains listed next were all sequenced from one sample in a study of T cells in localized non-small cell lung cancer. Measured with immunoSEQ multiplex PCR; TCRdb has only the in-frame clones, and not every one. The data hold 90,000 to 95,000 clones, with roughly 87% observed a single time. Specimen: peripheral blood, collected before any cancer treatment. Source of these receptors: a man aged 40-75 years with stage I squamous cell lung carcinoma.

The gene calls are TRBV5-1 and TRBJ1-4; D is unclear. Germline loops: CDR1 SGHRS, CDR2 YFSETQ. CDR3 length: 13 residues. The ends were cut back, 4 bases at V and 7 bases at J, with 11 bases in the middle. The CDR3 DNA follows: TGCGCCAGCAGCCCCCTCATTGGTGAAAAACTGTTTTTT. Amino acids: CASSPLIGEKLFF.

This chain links TRBV5-5 with TRBJ1-1; no firm D call. Trimming removed 3 bases from V and 3 bases from J, with 15 bases in between. The CDR3 length is 15 residues. The V gene's germline CDR1 is SGHKS and CDR2 YYEKEE (reference sequence). CDR3 amino acids: CASSSPRRDHTEAFF. CDR3 nucleotide sequence: TGTGCCAGCAGCTCCCCGAGGAGGGATCACACTGAAGCTTTCTTT.

This clone was observed once. This sequence joins TRBV9 and TRBJ2-5; D is undetermined. Deletions cut 6 bases from V and 4 bases from J, with 19 bases between. The CDR3 has 15 residues. Germline values: CDR1 SGDLS, CDR2 YYNGEE. As DNA, the CDR3 is TGTGCCAGCAACAAAGCCCTAGGCACCGGAGAGACCCAGTACTTC. This encodes CASNKALGTGETQYF.

The J gene is TRBJ2-3, the V gene TRBV5-4; no clear D. The V and J ends lost 0 bases and 5 bases respectively, with 4 bases between them. Germline V gene sequence: CDR1 SGHNT, CDR2 YYREEE (reference sequence). The CDR3 extends over 12 amino acids. The CDR3 DNA is TGTGCCAGCAGCTTGGAGGGAGATACGCAGTATTTT. It yields the protein CASSLEGDTQYF.

V is TRBV7-2 and J is TRBJ2-2, with D possibly matching TRBD1 (7 bases). Trimming shortened V by 1 base and J by 5 bases, and 17 bases separated the two germline ends. The CDR3 is made up of 17 amino acids. In germline, CDR1 is SGHTA, CDR2 FQGNSA. As DNA, the CDR3 is TGTGCCAGCAGCTTAGGAGGGAGGTCAGGGGGTACCGGGGAGCTGTTTTTT. This sequence encodes CASSLGGRSGGTGELFF.

The chain is built from TRBV6-6 and TRBJ1-5; no clear D gene. V gave up 5 bases and J gave up 6 bases, with 11 bases separating them. CDR3 size: 13 residues. CDR1 and CDR2 (germline): MNHNY, SVGAGI (reference sequence). The CDR3 spells CASSHPGAQPQHF. The CDR3, as DNA: TGTGCCAGCAGTCACCCGGGTGCTCAGCCCCAGCATTTT.

The chain has TRBV19 and TRBJ2-7, with TRBD1 identical over 9 bases. Germline V gene sequence: CDR1 LNHDA, CDR2 SQIVND (reference sequence). Trimming cost V 6 bases and J 5 bases; bases outside gene matches: 2. The CDR3 consists of 12 residues. CDR3 DNA: TGTGCCAGTAGGGGACAGGGCCACGAGCAGTACTTC. Its translation is CASRGQGHEQYF.

The rearrangement joins TRBV6-1 to TRBJ2-2; 14 positions match TRBD2. CDR1 is MNHNS and CDR2 is SASEGT in the germline V gene. This CDR3 spans 14 amino acids. Unmatched junction bases numbered 4, after V lost 10 bases and J lost 6 bases. CDR3 sequence (DNA): TGTGCCACAGAGACTAGCGGGGGGGCCGGGGAGCTGTTTTTT. Protein product: CATETSGGAGELFF.

This clone was detected only once. This same CDR3 is encoded by further DNA sequences in the sample. This chain uses TRBV18 with TRBJ2-3, with D unresolved. The V and J ends lost 0 bases and 0 bases respectively, with 1 base between them. This CDR3 region has 13 residues. The V gene's germline CDR1 is KGHSH and CDR2 LQKENI. CDR3 sequence reads: CASSPPSTDTQYF. The CDR3 DNA sequence: TGTGCCAGCTCACCACCGAGCACAGATACGCAGTATTTT.

This chain links TRBV28 with TRBJ1-2, with no clear D. V was pared by 6 bases and J by 4 bases, with 12 bases between. Germline V gives CDR1 MDHEN, CDR2 SYDVKM. The CDR3 runs 13 residues. This CDR3 is CASSLGGVYGYTF. CDR3 bases: TGTGCCAGCAGCCTTGGTGGGGTCTATGGCTACACCTTC.

Notes on this clone: Other DNA sequences in this specimen translate into the identical CDR3. The V and J genes are TRBV18 and TRBJ2-7; 8 nucleotides align to TRBD1. The J segment lost 3 bases and the V segment lost 3 bases, leaving 1 base of the junction unmatched. Germline V gene data show CDR1 as KGHSH and CDR2 as LQKENI. The CDR3 consists of 13 residues. DNA of the CDR3: TGTGCCAGCTCACCTACAGGGGGCTACGAGCAGTACTTC. Its protein product is CASSPTGGYEQYF.

The V and J genes are TRBV7-9 and TRBJ1-1, with 8 bases aligning to TRBD1. V was clipped by 5 bases and J by 0 bases; unmatched bases: 5. This CDR3 is built from 15 residues. The germline gives CDR1 SEHNR, CDR2 FQNEAQ (reference sequence). CDR3 residues: CASSRGQGLNTEAFF. Here the CDR3 DNA reads TGTGCCAGCAGCCGTGGACAGGGCCTGAACACTGAAGCTTTCTTT.

V and J are TRBV18 and TRBJ2-5; no clear D gene. CDR3 length: 12 residues. Germline loops: CDR1 KGHSH, CDR2 LQKENI. Deletions cut 5 bases from V and 1 base from J, with 5 bases between. The CDR3 reads CASSNTQETQYF. The CDR3 DNA reads TGTGCCAGCTCAAACACCCAAGAGACCCAGTACTTC. Full variable domain (missing parts from reference TRBV18 and TRBJ2-5): NAGVMQNPRHLVRRRGQEARLRCSPMKGHSHVYWYRQLPEEGLKFMVYLQKENIIDESGMPKERFSAEFPKEGPSILRIQQVVRGDSAAYFCASSNTQETQYFGPGTRLLVL.

The chain couples TRBV6-1 to TRBJ1-6; D might be TRBD1 (5 bases). The CDR3 covers 13 residues. V gave up 8 bases and J gave up 7 bases, with 12 bases separating them. Germline V gene data show CDR1 as MNHNS and CDR2 as SASEGT. The CDR3 nucleotides read TGTGCCAGCCAAGGGACCGGGAATTCACCCCTCCACTTT. Encoded protein: CASQGTGNSPLHF.

The gene calls are TRBV2 and TRBJ2-1; the D gene could be TRBD1 or TRBD2 (5 bases each). The germline gives CDR1 SNHLY, CDR2 FYNNEI. V shed 5 bases and J shed 9 bases, with 17 bases lying between them. The CDR3 has 14 residues. The CDR3 DNA follows: TGTGCCAGCAGTTTCTACTTTCAGGGAGCTGAGCAGTTCTTC. This gives the protein CASSFYFQGAEQFF.

Turning to this clone: The junction and the germline gene differ at one end; a read error may be behind it. The V and J genes are TRBV5-1 and TRBJ2-3, with TRBD1 matching over 7 bases. Looked up from germline, CDR1 is SGHRS and CDR2 is YFSETQ. This CDR3 is 12 amino acids long. This chain's CDR3 is CASSVTGDRVNF. The CDR3 DNA is TGCGCCAGCAGCGTAACCGGCGACAGGGTTAATTTT.

The genes are TRBV6-5 and TRBJ1-2; 7 bases agree with TRBD1. The CDR3 length is 15 residues. Germline V lookup: CDR1 MNHEY, CDR2 SVGAGI. Losses at the gene ends were 6 bases for V and 5 bases for J; bases not matched to a gene: 12. The CDR3 DNA follows: TGTGCCAGCAGCCTCGACAGGGCTCAAACATATGGCTACACCTTC. Translated: CASSLDRAQTYGYTF.

This clone has just a few counts. The chain joins TRBV4-1 to TRBJ2-7, with TRBD1 matching 8 bases. Germline CDR1 is MGHRA and CDR2 is YSYEKL. The CDR3 sequence is 13 residues long. The junction had 11 bases not matched to a gene; V was cut back by 4 bases and J by 12 bases. DNA of the CDR3: TGCGCCAGCAGCCGAACCCCGGGACAGGTTTCGTACTTC. It encodes CASSRTPGQVSYF.

This chain uses TRBV9 with TRBJ1-2; D is unresolved. Trimming took 4 bases from V and 2 from J, leaving 15 bases between them. The CDR3 runs to 15 residues. The germline V gene has CDR1 SGDLS and CDR2 YYNGEE. CDR3 sequence: CASSPPSTTNYGYTF. CDR3 in DNA: TGTGCCAGCAGCCCTCCGTCCACTACCAACTATGGCTACACCTTC.

The chain has TRBV7-9 and TRBJ2-1; TRBD2 matches at 16 bases. V was pared by 5 bases and J by 8 bases, with 9 bases of the junction left unmatched. The CDR3 is 17 residues long. The V gene's germline CDR1 is SEHNR and CDR2 FQNEAQ (reference sequence). This chain's CDR3 is CASSTGTSGGAWDEQFF. The CDR3 DNA reads TGTGCCAGCAGCACCGGGACTAGCGGGGGGGCATGGGATGAGCAGTTCTTC.

This chain uses TRBV15 with TRBJ1-5; D not certain. This CDR3 has 15 residues. V was shortened by 2 bases and J by 5 bases, with 13 bases between the two germline ends. CDR1 and CDR2 from the germline V gene are LNHNV and YYDKDF (reference sequence). Here the CDR3 reads CATSRYLGGDQPQHF. In nucleotides, the CDR3 is TGTGCCACCAGCAGATACCTGGGAGGCGATCAGCCCCAGCATTTT.

The chain carries TRBV27 and TRBJ2-1, with 11 bases lining up with TRBD1. Germline lookup yields CDR1 MNHEY and CDR2 SMNVEV (reference sequence). The CDR3 runs 15 residues. V lost 5 bases and J lost 7; bases outside the gene matches: 7. In DNA form, the CDR3 reads TGTGCCAGCAGTAAGGACAGGGGGCCCCTGAATGAGCAGTTCTTC. Amino acid sequence: CASSKDRGPLNEQFF.

The CDR3 nucleotides read TGTGCCAGCAGCTTAATTGGACAGCGAATCCAAGCTTTCTTT. It encodes CASSLIGQRIQAFF. This chain links TRBV7-9 with TRBJ1-1, with D perhaps matching TRBD1 (6 bases). The CDR3 extends over 14 amino acids. V lost 2 bases to trimming and J lost 9 bases, with 16 bases between them. Germline V gene data show CDR1 as SEHNR and CDR2 as FQNEAQ (reference sequence). Full variable domain (remainder filled in from reference TRBV7-9 and TRBJ1-1): DTGVSQNPRHKITKRGQNVTFRCDPISEHNRLYWYRQTLGQGPEFLTYFQNEAQLEKSRLLSDRFSAERPKGSFSTLEIQRTEQGDSAMYLCASSLIGQRIQAFFGQGTRLTVV.

About this clone itself: At the DNA level, this CDR3 is encoded by other sequences in the same sample as well. This chain connects TRBV7-2 to TRBJ2-3; tentative D call: TRBD2 (6 bases). V shed 3 bases and J shed 0 bases, with 7 bases lying between them. CDR3 length equals 14 residues. Germline assignment: CDR1 SGHTA and CDR2 FQGNSA. CDR3 sequence: CASSFSGSTDTQYF. The CDR3 DNA is TGTGCCAGCAGCTTTAGCGGAAGCACAGATACGCAGTATTTT.

CDR3 sequence reads: CASRGGDNSPLHF. CDR3 coding DNA: TGTGCCAGCAGGGGGGGAGATAATTCACCCCTCCACTTT. V is TRBV27 and J is TRBJ1-6; D may be TRBD1 (5 bases). Germline CDR1 and CDR2: MNHEY and SMNVEV (reference sequence). V shed 6 bases and J shed 5 bases, with 8 bases lying between them. This CDR3 has 13 residues.

This chain links TRBV5-1 with TRBJ2-7; possibly TRBD2 for D (6 bases). The V end lost 2 bases, the J end lost 5 bases, and 14 bases lay between the germline ends. Germline V gene data show CDR1 as SGHRS and CDR2 as YFSETQ. The CDR3 runs 14 residues. The CDR3 here is CASSFSRGSNEQYF. In nucleotides, the CDR3 is TGCGCCAGCAGCTTTTCGCGGGGTTCGAACGAGCAGTACTTC.

The J gene is TRBJ2-2, the V gene TRBV6-6, with TRBD1 matching over 7 bases. This CDR3 has 14 amino acids. Germline trimming cut 6 bases from V and 1 base from J; bases unmatched to any gene: 2. Germline values: CDR1 MNHNY, CDR2 SVGAGI (reference sequence). The CDR3 is CASRGQMNTGELFF. The DNA of the CDR3 is TGTGCCAGCAGGGGACAGATGAACACCGGGGAGCTGTTTTTT.